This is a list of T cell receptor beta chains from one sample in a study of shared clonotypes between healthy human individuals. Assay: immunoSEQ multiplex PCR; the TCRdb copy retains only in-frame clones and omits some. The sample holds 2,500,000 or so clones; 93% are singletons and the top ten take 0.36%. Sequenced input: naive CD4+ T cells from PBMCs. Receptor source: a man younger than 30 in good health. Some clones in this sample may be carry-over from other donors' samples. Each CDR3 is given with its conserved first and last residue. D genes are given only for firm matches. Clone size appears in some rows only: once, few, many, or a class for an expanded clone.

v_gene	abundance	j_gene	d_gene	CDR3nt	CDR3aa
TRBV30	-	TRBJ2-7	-	TGTGCCTGGAGTGTTGGGCGGCTCGGGCAGTACTTC	CAWSVGRLGQYF
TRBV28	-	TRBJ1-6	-	TGTGCCACCAGAGACAGGAATAATTCACCCCTCCACTTT	CATRDRNNSPLHF
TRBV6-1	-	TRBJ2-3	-	TGTGCCAGCAGTGTCGCTTATACGCAGTATTTT	CASSVAYTQYF
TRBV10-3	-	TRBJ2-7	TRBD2	TGTGCCATCAGTGACCCGACTAGCGGGAGACGCTACGAGCAGTACTTC	CAISDPTSGRRYEQYF
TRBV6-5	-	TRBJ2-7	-	TGTGCCAGCAGCCCCGGGACACGGGCCCACGAGCAGTACTTC	CASSPGTRAHEQYF
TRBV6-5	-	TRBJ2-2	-	TGTGCCAGCAGATGGTACAACACCGGGGAGCTGTTTTTT	CASRWYNTGELFF
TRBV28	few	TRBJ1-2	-	TGTGCCAGCAGTTTCACGGGTACTAACTATGGCTACACCTTC	CASSFTGTNYGYTF
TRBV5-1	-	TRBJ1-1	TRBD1	TGCGCCAGCAGCTGGGGACAGATGAACACTGAAGCTTTCTTT	CASSWGQMNTEAFF
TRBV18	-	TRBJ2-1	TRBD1	TGTGCCAGCTCACCCCGGGACAGGGGGCTCAATGAGCAGTTCTTC	CASSPRDRGLNEQFF
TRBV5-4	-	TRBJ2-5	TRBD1	TGTGCCAGCAGCTTGCGTTCTCGGACAGGGGCCATTGAGACCCAGTACTTC	CASSLRSRTGAIETQYF
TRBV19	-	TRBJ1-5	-	TGTGCCAGTAGTCCGACAGGAAGCCAGCCCCAGCATTTT	CASSPTGSQPQHF
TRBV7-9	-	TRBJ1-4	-	TGTGCCAGCAGCTTAGTTGGGCAGACACTGTTTTTT	CASSLVGQTLFF
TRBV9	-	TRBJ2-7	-	TGTGCCAGCAGCGTAGGATTGACCTCCTACGAGCAGTACTTC	CASSVGLTSYEQYF
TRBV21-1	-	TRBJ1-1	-	TGTGCCAGCAGCAAATGCGTTATTGGGGCTGAAGCTTTCTTT	CASSKCVIGAEAFF
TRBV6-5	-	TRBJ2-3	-	TGTGCCAGCAGGCCACCCGGGTCAGATACGCAGTATTTT	CASRPPGSDTQYF
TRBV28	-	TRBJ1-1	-	TGTGCCAGCAGTCTTCATACCCTAGGCAACACTGAAGCTTTCTTT	CASSLHTLGNTEAFF
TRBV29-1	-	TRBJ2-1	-	TGCAGCGCCGGTCAACTAGACAATGAGCAGTTCTTC	CSAGQLDNEQFF
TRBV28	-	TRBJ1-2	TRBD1	TGTGCCAGCAGTTTATCAACAGGGGGTGGCTACACCTTC	CASSLSTGGGYTF
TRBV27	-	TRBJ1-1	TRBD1	TGTGCCAGCAGGGGACCGGGACAGCCCTTTTTT	CASRGPGQPFF
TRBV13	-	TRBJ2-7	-	TGTGCCAGCAGCGCAGACAGGTTTGTACGGGAGCAGTACTTC	CASSADRFVREQYF
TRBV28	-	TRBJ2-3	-	TGTGCCAGCAGTACAACTAGGTCAGATACGCAGTATTTT	CASSTTRSDTQYF
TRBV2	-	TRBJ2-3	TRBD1	TGTGCCAGCAGAGGACAGGGTATGGTAGTGGATACGCAGTATTTT	CASRGQGMVVDTQYF
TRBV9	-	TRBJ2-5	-	TGTGCCAGCAGCGTAGACCCCGGATCCCAAGAGACCCAGTACTTC	CASSVDPGSQETQYF
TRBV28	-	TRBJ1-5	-	TGTGCCAGCAGTTTATATGGGGGAGGGATTCAGCCCCAGCATTTT	CASSLYGGGIQPQHF
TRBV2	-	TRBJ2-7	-	TGTGCCAGCAGTGGACAATTCTACGAGCAGTACTTC	CASSGQFYEQYF
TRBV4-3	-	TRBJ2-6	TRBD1	TGCGCCAGCAGCCAGGGGACAGGGCCGAGTGGGGCCAACGTCCTGACTTTC	CASSQGTGPSGANVLTF
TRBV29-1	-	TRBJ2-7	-	TGCAGCGTTGTACCCCCACACGCTGACTACGAGCAGTACTTC	CSVVPPHADYEQYF
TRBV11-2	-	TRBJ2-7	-	TGTGCCAGCAGCTTAGAGGGATTCGGGACGGGGTCTTTGGGGCAGTACTTC	CASSLEGFGTGSLGQYF
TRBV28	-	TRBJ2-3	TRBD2	TGTGCCAGCACTAAAGAATTGGGACTAGCGGGAGGTAGTGATACGCAGTATTTT	CASTKELGLAGGSDTQYF
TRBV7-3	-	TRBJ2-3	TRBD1	TGTGCCAGCAGCTACCGACAGGGTACAGATACGCAGTATTTT	CASSYRQGTDTQYF
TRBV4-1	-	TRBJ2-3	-	TGCGCCAGCAGCCAAGTCGAGGGCCCGAGGTTCACGCAGTATTTT	CASSQVEGPRFTQYF
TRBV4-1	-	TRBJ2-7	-	TGCGCCAGCAGCCAAGTTCTAGTCTACGAGCAGTACTTC	CASSQVLVYEQYF
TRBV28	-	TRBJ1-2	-	TGTGCCAGCAGTACCCGCCGAGCGGATATTCTCGAGGTCTACACCTTC	CASSTRRADILEVYTF
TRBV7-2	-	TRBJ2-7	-	TGTGCCAGCAGCTCCCAGTGGGCCTACGAGCAGTACTTC	CASSSQWAYEQYF
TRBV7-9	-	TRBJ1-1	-	TGTGCCAGCAGCTTATGGGGCGGGGACACTGAAGCTTTCTTT	CASSLWGGDTEAFF
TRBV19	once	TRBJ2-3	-	TGTGCCAGTAAAGTATTTGGGACAGATACGCAGTATTTT	CASKVFGTDTQYF
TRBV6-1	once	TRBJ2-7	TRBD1	TGTGCCAGCAGACCCACGGGACAGGGCTCCTACGAGCAGTACTTC	CASRPTGQGSYEQYF
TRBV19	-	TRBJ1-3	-	TGTGCCAGTAGTATCCGGGAGAATGGAAACACCATATATTTT	CASSIRENGNTIYF
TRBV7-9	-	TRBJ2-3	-	TGTGCCAGCAGCTCAGGCCAAACCCACACAGATACGCAGTATTTT	CASSSGQTHTDTQYF
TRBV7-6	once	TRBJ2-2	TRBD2	TGTGCCAGCAGCTCGGGACTAGCGAACACCGGGGAGCTGTTTTTT	CASSSGLANTGELFF
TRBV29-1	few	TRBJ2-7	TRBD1	TGCAGCGCCCACCCGGGGACAGGGGGCAGCGAGCAGTACTTC	CSAHPGTGGSEQYF
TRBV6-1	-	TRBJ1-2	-	TGTGCCGGGAGGGGCACTCCTTCCTATGGCTACACCTTC	CAGRGTPSYGYTF
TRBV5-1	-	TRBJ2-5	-	TGCGCCAGCAGCTTGGTAGGGGCCGCGAAGACCCAGTACTTC	CASSLVGAAKTQYF
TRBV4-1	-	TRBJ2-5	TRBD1	TGCGCCAGCAGCCAGATCCGGGGGACAGGGGGAAAGTTCGGGACCCAGTACTTC	CASSQIRGTGGKFGTQYF
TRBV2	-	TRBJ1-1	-	TGTGCCAGCACCTTACGTGTGAACACTGAAGCTTTCTTT	CASTLRVNTEAFF
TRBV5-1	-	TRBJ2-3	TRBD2	TGCGCCAGCAGCTCCATTTTTCTAGCGGGTAAAACTAGCACAGATACGCAGTATTTT	CASSSIFLAGKTSTDTQYF
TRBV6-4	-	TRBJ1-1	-	TGTGCCAGCTCCCCGGGATCGATGAACACTGAAGCTTTCTTT	CASSPGSMNTEAFF
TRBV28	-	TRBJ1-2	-	TGTGCCAGCAGTTTATTCCCGAAAGGGCCTCTCGGCTACACCTTC	CASSLFPKGPLGYTF
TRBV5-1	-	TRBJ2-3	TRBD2	TGCGCCAGCAGCATAGCGGGGGGCACAGATACGCAGTATTTT	CASSIAGGTDTQYF
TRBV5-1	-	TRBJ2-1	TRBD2	TGCGCCAGCAGCTTGGATTCCGGGCTAGCGGGAGCTGGGCAGTTCTTC	CASSLDSGLAGAGQFF
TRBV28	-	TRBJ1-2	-	TGTGCCAGCAGGCCGGGTGCAGGGCACTATGGCTACACCTTC	CASRPGAGHYGYTF
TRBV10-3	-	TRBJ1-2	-	TGTGCCATCAGCACGAATATTAACTATGGCTACACCTTC	CAISTNINYGYTF
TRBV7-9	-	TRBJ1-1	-	TGTGCCAGCAGCTGGGGGGACATTAACACTGAAGCTTTCTTT	CASSWGDINTEAFF
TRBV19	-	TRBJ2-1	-	TGTGCCAGTAGTGAGCGACAGATCAATGAGCAGTTCTTC	CASSERQINEQFF
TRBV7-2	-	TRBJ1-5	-	TGTGCCAGCAGCTTAGCGCCTAATCAGCCCCAGCATTTT	CASSLAPNQPQHF